Below, 26 T cell receptor beta chains from the same sample are listed, as sequenced in a study of siplizumab effects on memory and regulatory T cells. The method was immunoSEQ multiplex PCR; TCRdb's version includes in-frame clones alone and lacks a portion of them. Here the sample spans 75,000 to 100,000 clones, 85% to 95% being singletons. Sequencing used non-Treg CD4+ T cells sorted from blood. These receptors all come from a human donor in good health.

The V call is TRBV2, the J call TRBJ1-2, with D unclear. The CDR3 loop spans 13 amino acids. V lost 3 bases to trimming and J lost 3 bases, with 8 bases between them. Germline V CDR1 and CDR2: SNHLY, FYNNEI. CDR3 coding DNA: TGTGCCAGCAGTGATGAGGCGGACTATGGCTACACCTTC. Translating it yields CASSDEADYGYTF.

The chain joins TRBV5-4 to TRBJ2-5; 11 bases line up with TRBD2. Germline loops: CDR1 SGHNT, CDR2 YYREEE (reference sequence). This CDR3 spans 16 amino acids. V was clipped by 4 bases and J by 2 bases; unmatched bases: 7. CDR3 sequence (DNA): TGTGCCAGCAGCCGAGGGACTAGCGGTAGTCAAGAGACCCAGTACTTC. Translation gives CASSRGTSGSQETQYF.

The gene calls are TRBV5-5 and TRBJ2-5, with D possibly TRBD1 on 8 matching bases. This CDR3 is built from 18 residues. V gave up 3 bases and J gave up 5 bases, with 26 bases separating them. Looked up from germline, CDR1 is SGHKS and CDR2 is YYEKEE (reference sequence). CDR3 sequence (DNA): TGTGCCAGCAGCTCACCTTACGACGGACAGGGAGGGAGGGAGACCCAGTACTTC. Translation gives CASSSPYDGQGGRETQYF. The full variable domain, in which reference TRBV5-5 and TRBJ2-5 provide the parts outside the CDR3, is DAGVTQSPTHLIKTRGQQVTLRCSPISGHKSVSWYQQVLGQGPQFIFQYYEKEERGRGNFPDRFSARQFPNYSSELNVNALLLGDSALYLCASSSPYDGQGGRETQYFGPGTRLLVL.

Only one count was recorded for this clone. V usage is TRBV6-5 and J usage is TRBJ2-2; possibly TRBD2 for D (6 bases). V lost 6 bases and J lost 4, with 12 bases in between. The CDR3 sequence is 14 residues long. Germline CDR1 and CDR2: MNHEY and SVGAGI. The CDR3: CASRRWEVTGELFF. CDR3 sequence (DNA): TGTGCCAGCAGGAGGTGGGAGGTCACCGGGGAGCTGTTTTTT.

The rearrangement joins TRBV11-2 to TRBJ2-2; 8 nucleotides line up with TRBD1. Germline-derived CDR1 and CDR2 are SGHAT and FQNNGV. The CDR3 spans 14 residues. The V segment lost 7 bases and the J segment 9 bases; nucleotides outside the gene matches: 10. The CDR3 spells CASTKGQGSRELFF. CDR3 coding DNA: TGTGCCAGCACGAAAGGACAGGGAAGTAGGGAGCTGTTTTTT.

J is TRBJ2-5 and V is TRBV20-1, with D tentatively TRBD1 or TRBD2 (5 bases each). The J call could be wrong; TRBJ2-7 is a better fit for the DNA end. The CDR3 totals 11 residues. Germline values: CDR1 DFQATT, CDR2 SNEGSKA (reference sequence). The CDR3: CSARGPYEQYF. The CDR3 region has the DNA TGCAGTGCTAGGGGACCGTACGAGCAGTACTTC.

The V gene is TRBV28, the J gene TRBJ1-1; D ambiguous. This CDR3 region has 15 residues. Trimming took 5 bases from V and 5 from J, leaving 18 bases between them. Germline CDR1 and CDR2: MDHEN and SYDVKM. The CDR3 reads CASSPRLKGRTEAFF. In DNA, the CDR3 is TGTGCCAGCAGTCCCCGGTTGAAGGGCCGAACTGAAGCTTTCTTT.

CDR3 nucleotides: TGTGCCAGCAGCGTATCAGGGGTCTCTAATGAAAAACTGTTTTTT. Amino acid sequence: CASSVSGVSNEKLFF. J is TRBJ1-4 and V is TRBV9, with a possible D match to TRBD1 (6 bases). CDR1 is SGDLS, CDR2 YYNGEE, per germline. V shed 1 base and J shed 3 bases, with 10 bases lying between them. The CDR3 sequence is 15 residues long.

This rearrangement joins TRBV27 to TRBJ1-2, with D possibly TRBD1 on 5 matching bases. This CDR3 region has 14 residues. V was trimmed by 5 bases and J by 7 bases, leaving 17 bases between them. From germline, CDR1 is MNHEY and CDR2 SMNVEV (reference sequence). CDR3 coding DNA: TGTGCCAGCAGTACCCCAGGCGGGGCGACTGGCTACACCTTC. Residues: CASSTPGGATGYTF.

V is TRBV2 and J is TRBJ2-1; TRBD2 matches 9 bases. J gave up 5 bases and V 2 bases, and 7 bases lay outside the gene matches. Germline V lookup: CDR1 SNHLY, CDR2 FYNNEI. This CDR3 is 16 amino acids long. The CDR3 region is CASSELFASGNNEQFF. DNA of the CDR3: TGTGCCAGCAGTGAATTGTTCGCTAGCGGGAACAATGAGCAGTTCTTC.

V gene TRBV7-3 combines with J gene TRBJ2-7; maybe TRBD2 (6 bases). The CDR3 contains 13 residues. Looked up from germline, CDR1 is SGHTA and CDR2 is FQGTGA. V was shortened by 2 bases and J by 4 bases, with 9 bases between the two germline ends. In nucleotides, the CDR3 is TGTGCCAGCAGCTTATATCGGGAGTACGAGCAGTACTTC. It yields the protein CASSLYREYEQYF.

The V call is TRBV19, the J call TRBJ1-1, with no clear D. The CDR3 is made up of 13 amino acids. Trimming shortened V by 4 bases and J by 0 bases, and 6 bases separated the two germline ends. Germline CDR1 and CDR2: LNHDA and SQIVND (reference sequence). Here the CDR3 reads CASSNRLNTEAFF. The DNA of the CDR3 is TGTGCCAGTAGTAATCGTCTGAACACTGAAGCTTTCTTT.

The rearrangement links TRBV28 to TRBJ1-4, with D maybe TRBD1 (5 bases). The CDR3 covers 15 residues. CDR1 is MDHEN and CDR2 is SYDVKM in the germline V gene. V was shortened by 6 bases and J by 7 bases, with 18 bases between the two germline ends. CDR3 in amino acids: CASSPGGLRSEKLFF. The CDR3 region has the DNA TGTGCCAGCAGCCCTGGGGGGTTGCGTAGTGAAAAACTGTTTTTT. Combining the CDR3 with reference TRBV28 and TRBJ1-4 gives the whole variable domain DVKVTQSSRYLVKRTGEKVFLECVQDMDHENMFWYRQDPGLGLRLIYFSYDVKMKEKGDIPEGYSVSREKKERFSLILESASTNQTSMYLCASSPGGLRSEKLFFGSGTQLSVL.

The chain joins TRBV6-5 to TRBJ2-5; unclear D gene. Trimming removed 0 bases from V and 3 bases from J, with 8 bases in between. This CDR3 spans 14 amino acids. Germline CDR1 MNHEY, CDR2 SVGAGI. DNA of the CDR3: TGTGCCAGCAGTTACTCGCTGGTCAAAGAGACCCAGTACTTC. Encoded protein: CASSYSLVKETQYF.

The chain recombines TRBV27 with TRBJ2-7, with a tentative D call TRBD1 (6 bases). The CDR3 has 16 residues. Looked up from germline, CDR1 is MNHEY and CDR2 is SMNVEV (reference sequence). The V gene lost 6 bases and the J gene lost 3 bases, with 21 bases spanning the gap. CDR3 sequence reads: CASRLGPQGNVYEQYF. For the CDR3, the DNA is TGTGCCAGCAGGCTAGGGCCACAGGGTAACGTCTACGAGCAGTACTTC.

V gene TRBV5-8 combines with J gene TRBJ1-2; D is possibly TRBD1 (5 bases). Trimming removed 4 bases from V and 5 bases from J, with 21 bases in between. The CDR3 has 16 amino acids. Germline CDR1 is SGHTS and CDR2 is YDEGEE. The CDR3: CASSKLGVSGIYGYTF. CDR3 nucleotides: TGTGCCAGCAGCAAGTTGGGGGTTTCCGGGATATATGGCTACACCTTC.

This chain uses TRBV6-5 with TRBJ1-1, with D possibly matching TRBD1 (6 bases). V was trimmed by 4 bases and J by 1 base, leaving 10 bases between them. The CDR3 has 14 residues. Germline lookup yields CDR1 MNHEY and CDR2 SVGAGI. The CDR3 bases are TGTGCCAGCAGTTCAATCAGGGGGAACACTGAAGCTTTCTTT. Its protein is CASSSIRGNTEAFF.

The CDR3, as DNA: TGCGCCAGCAGCATGGGACAGACATACAATGAGCAGTTCTTC. Translation gives CASSMGQTYNEQFF. This chain uses TRBV5-1 with TRBJ2-1; TRBD1 aligns across 7 bases. The CDR3 covers 14 residues. The J segment lost 4 bases and the V segment lost 4 bases, leaving 5 bases of the junction unmatched. Germline CDR1 SGHRS, CDR2 YFSETQ.

With respect to this clone: One end of the junction fails to match germline, which may point to a read error. The rearrangement links TRBV27 to TRBJ2-3; 8 bases align to TRBD2. The germline V gene has CDR1 MNHEY and CDR2 SMNVEV (reference sequence). CDR3 length: 12 residues. The CDR3 region has the DNA TGTGCCAGCAGTTTTCACGGCGGGAGGCCCGATTTT. Encoded protein: CASSFHGGRPDF.

The chain couples TRBV30 to TRBJ2-7; 11 nucleotides line up with TRBD2. The germline gives CDR1 GTSNPN, CDR2 SVGIG (reference sequence). The V segment lost 3 bases and the J segment 2 bases; nucleotides outside the gene matches: 3. The CDR3 has 14 residues. CDR3 sequence (DNA): TGTGCCTGGAGAATGACTAGCGGGACCTACGAGCAGTACTTC. As protein: CAWRMTSGTYEQYF.

This sequence joins TRBV5-5 and TRBJ1-4; D not certain. Trimming removed 1 base from V and 4 bases from J, with 14 bases in between. Germline CDR1 reads SGHKS; CDR2 reads YYEKEE (reference sequence). The CDR3 has 16 residues. For the CDR3, the DNA is TGTGCCAGCAGCTTGCGAACGACGGCTCTTAATGAAAAACTGTTTTTT. It encodes CASSLRTTALNEKLFF.

This clone came up a few times. This chain joins TRBV6-1 and TRBJ1-5, with 7 bases lining up with TRBD1. The V gene's germline CDR1 is MNHNS and CDR2 SASEGT. This CDR3 contains 14 residues. V gave up 7 bases and J gave up 6 bases; unmatched junction bases: 9. CDR3: CASNRDRVVQPQHF. DNA for the CDR3: TGTGCCAGCAATAGAGACAGGGTGGTTCAGCCCCAGCATTTT.

This clone was counted between two and nine times. This chain uses TRBV18 with TRBJ2-7, with D possibly TRBD1 on 6 matching bases. V lost 3 bases to trimming and J lost 8 bases, with 11 bases between them. Looked up from germline, CDR1 is KGHSH and CDR2 is LQKENI. CDR3 length: 12 residues. This chain's CDR3 is CASSPQQGKQYF. CDR3 nucleotide sequence: TGTGCCAGCTCACCCCAGCAGGGGAAGCAGTACTTC. The entire variable domain, with the rest obtained from reference TRBV18 and TRBJ2-7, is as follows: NAGVMQNPRHLVRRRGQEARLRCSPMKGHSHVYWYRQLPEEGLKFMVYLQKENIIDESGMPKERFSAEFPKEGPSILRIQQVVRGDSAAYFCASSPQQGKQYFGPGTRLTVT.

The V call is TRBV6-5, the J call TRBJ2-3; 7 positions agree with TRBD1. V shed 4 bases and J 2 bases; nucleotides not matched to a gene: 3. CDR1 and CDR2 (germline): MNHEY, SVGAGI. The CDR3 is 14 residues long. The CDR3 DNA reads as TGTGCCAGCAGTTCCGGGACAGACACAGATACGCAGTATTTT. It encodes CASSSGTDTDTQYF.

The chain recombines TRBV7-9 with TRBJ1-1; the match to TRBD1 covers 9 bases. Germline CDR1 reads SEHNR; CDR2 reads FQNEAQ (reference sequence). Unmatched junction bases numbered 8, after V lost 3 bases and J lost 12 bases. This CDR3 is 13 amino acids long. In nucleotides, the CDR3 is TGTGCCAGCAGCTTCCAGACAGGGGGTTCGTCTTTCTTT. Translated, it gives CASSFQTGGSSFF.

The chain links TRBV15 to TRBJ2-2; unclear D gene. This CDR3 region has 13 residues. Germline CDR1 LNHNV, CDR2 YYDKDF (reference sequence). Trimming stripped 3 bases from V and 5 bases from J, with 7 bases between. As DNA, the CDR3 is TGTGCCACCAGCAGCGAGTTTACCGGGGAGCTGTTTTTT. This translates into CATSSEFTGELFF.